This TCR beta chain was documented in a study of CD8 T cells in ankylosing spondylitis. This clonotype was seen ten or more times. The antigen is undetermined. Overall study results and limits: Significant enrichment of disease-linked clones was reported in matched ankylosing spondylitis synovial fluid. There was a TCR beta motif, made of 7 or 8 highly homologous variants, that appeared characteristic of ankylosing spondylitis blood.

A quantitative 5'-RACE method, one with molecular barcodes, was used to make TCR beta libraries. TCRdb reanalysed the 5' RACE reads using MiXCR and keeps one entry per CDR3 protein. Of fewer than 200,000 distinct CDR3 sequences detected, about 20% appear once; the ten largest clones hold around 4.1%. CDR3 size: 15 residues. CDR1 and CDR2 (germline): SGHDT, YYEEEE. The V gene lost 2 bases and the J gene lost 4 bases, with 13 bases spanning the gap. This clonotype was sampled from a male donor aged 5-30 years with ankylosing spondylitis or in good health (not recorded which). V and J are TRBV5-6 and TRBJ2-1; D perhaps matches TRBD2 (6 bases). Sequenced: blood, either unsorted or a sorted T cell fraction (not recorded which). CDR3 residues: CASSFWGRTYNEQFF. DNA of the CDR3: TGTGCCAGCAGCTTTTGGGGGAGGACATACAATGAGCAGTTCTTC.